One and the same sample provided the 3 T cell receptor beta chains below, sequenced in a study of T cells expressing NK-cell markers (dated by TCRdb to about 2020). The library was produced with 5' RACE. The reads were generated on an Illumina HiSeq 2000. The reads went through TCRdb reprocessing, and each CDR3 protein sequence gets one entry with no DNA. This sample's table lists 300,000 to 500,000 distinct CDR3 sequences. The ten largest clones add up to about 10% of the sample. The material sequenced was blood T cells: a sorted CD56 or NKG2C T cell subset, CD4+ or CD8+ T cells, or bulk PBMC T cells (not recorded which). These receptors originate from a woman in her fifties or sixties in good health. Donor details come from another sample of the same person, matched by shared clones.

The V call is TRBV6-1, the J call TRBJ2-3. This CDR3 contains 13 residues. The germline V gene encodes CDR1 MNHNS and CDR2 SASEGT. The CDR3 loop reads CASSSVRTDTQYF.

J is TRBJ2-5 and V is TRBV6-1; TCRdb picks TRBD2, but there is no DNA to check that call. The V gene's germline CDR1 is MNHNS and CDR2 SASEGT. CDR3 length: 15 amino acids. The chain's CDR3 is CASSVGGHEEETQYF.

The V call is TRBV5-1, the J call TRBJ2-1; the TCRdb call, TRBD2, lacks DNA for checking. This CDR3 has 16 amino acids. Germline-derived CDR1 and CDR2 are SGHRS and YFSETQ. CDR3 loop: CASSLFRVGGRYEQFF.